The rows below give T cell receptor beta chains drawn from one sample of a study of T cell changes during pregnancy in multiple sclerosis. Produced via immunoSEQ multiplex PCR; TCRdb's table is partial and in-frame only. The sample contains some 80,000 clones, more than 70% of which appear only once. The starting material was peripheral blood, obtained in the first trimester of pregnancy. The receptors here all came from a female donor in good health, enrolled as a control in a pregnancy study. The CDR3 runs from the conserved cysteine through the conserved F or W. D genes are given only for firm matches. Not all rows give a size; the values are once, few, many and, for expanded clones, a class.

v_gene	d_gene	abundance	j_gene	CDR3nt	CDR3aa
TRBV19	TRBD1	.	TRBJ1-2	TGTGCCAGTAGGGTGGACAGGCTCTATGGCTACACCTTC	CASRVDRLYGYTF
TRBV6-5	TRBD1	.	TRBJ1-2	TGTGCCAGCAGCCCTGGGGACAGGGCTTCTGGCTACACCTTC	CASSPGDRASGYTF
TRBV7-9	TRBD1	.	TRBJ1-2	TGTGCCAGCAGCCAGGGACAGCCAGTTATGAGCTACACCTTC	CASSQGQPVMSYTF
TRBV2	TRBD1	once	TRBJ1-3	TGTGCCAGCACCGAATGGACAGGGGGCAACTTTTTCCTCTCTGGAAACACCATATATTTT	CASTEWTGGNFFLSGNTIYF
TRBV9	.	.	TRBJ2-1	TGTGCCAGCAGCGTAACGCAACGGGAGACCTACAATGAGCAGTTCTTC	CASSVTQRETYNEQFF
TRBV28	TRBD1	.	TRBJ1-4	TGTGCCAGCAGGTTCCGGGACAGGGATGTAAAACTGTTTTTT	CASRFRDRDVKLFF
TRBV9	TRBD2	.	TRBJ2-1	TGTGCCAGCAGCGTTCCTCTAGCGGGAGGGCCCGAGTGGGAGCAGTTCTTC	CASSVPLAGGPEWEQFF
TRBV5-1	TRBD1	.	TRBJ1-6	TGCGCCAGCAGCTACGGACAGGGGTATAATTCACCCCTCCACTTT	CASSYGQGYNSPLHF
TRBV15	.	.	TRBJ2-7	TGTGCCACCAGCAGAGGAGCGTTATCCATACCGGGGCAGTACTTC	CATSRGALSIPGQYF
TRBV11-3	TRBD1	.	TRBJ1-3	TGTGCCAGCAGCTTTACAGGGGAAGGAAACACCATATATTTT	CASSFTGEGNTIYF
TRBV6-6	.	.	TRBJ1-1	TGTGCCAGCAGTTACCCCCGGGAAGCAAACACTGAAGCTTTCTTT	CASSYPREANTEAFF
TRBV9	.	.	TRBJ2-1	TGTGCCAGCAGCGATACAGGAGCCAATGAGCAGTTCTTC	CASSDTGANEQFF
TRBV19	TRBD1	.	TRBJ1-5	TGTGCCAGTAGTATATCCGGGACAGGGCCTCGTATCAATCAGCCCCAGCATTTT	CASSISGTGPRINQPQHF
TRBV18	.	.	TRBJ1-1	TGTGCCAGCTCAATAACGACAGGATACAACACTGAAGCTTTCTTT	CASSITTGYNTEAFF
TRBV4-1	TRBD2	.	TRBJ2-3	TGCGCCAGCAGCCTTGTCCCGGGACTAGATTCTAGCACAGATACGCAGTATTTT	CASSLVPGLDSSTDTQYF
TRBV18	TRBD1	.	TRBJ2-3	TGTGCCAGCTCACCAAGGACAGGGTACGGCACAGATACGCAGTATTTT	CASSPRTGYGTDTQYF
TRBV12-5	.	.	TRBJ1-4	TGTGCTAGTGGTTCCTCTAGCGAAACCAATGAAAAACTGTTTTTT	CASGSSSETNEKLFF
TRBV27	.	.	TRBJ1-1	TGTGCCAGCAGGAAACAGGAGTGGAACACTGAAGCTTTCTTT	CASRKQEWNTEAFF
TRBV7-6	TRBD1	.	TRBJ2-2	TGTGCCAGCAGCTTAAGCGGGACAGGGGGCCCCTACTACACCGGGGAGCTGTTTTTT	CASSLSGTGGPYYTGELFF
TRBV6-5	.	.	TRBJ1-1	TGTGCCAGCAGGGGGGGGATGAACACTGAAGCTTTCTTT	CASRGGMNTEAFF
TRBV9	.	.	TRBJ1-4	TGTGCCAGCAGCGCCCAGAGGGGGACTAATGAAAAACTGTTTTTT	CASSAQRGTNEKLFF
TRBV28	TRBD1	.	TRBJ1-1	TGTGCCAGCAGTTACTCCGGGACAGCAGTCATGCCGAACACTGAAGCTTTCTTT	CASSYSGTAVMPNTEAFF
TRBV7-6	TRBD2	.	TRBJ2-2	TGTGCCAGCATACTAGCGGGGAACACCGGGGAGCTGTTTTTT	CASILAGNTGELFF
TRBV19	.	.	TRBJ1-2	TGTGCCAGTAGTATAAAGGGAGGGCCCTATGGCTACACCTTC	CASSIKGGPYGYTF
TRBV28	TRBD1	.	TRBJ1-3	TGTGCCTCTAGAACAGGGGTCTCTGGAAACACCATATATTTT	CASRTGVSGNTIYF
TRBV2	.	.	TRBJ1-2	TGTGCCAGCAGTGTGTGGCGGGGCTATGGCTACACCTTC	CASSVWRGYGYTF
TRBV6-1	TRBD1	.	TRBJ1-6	TGTGCCAGCAGGGCTAGGACAGGGTCAAATTCACCCCTCCACTTT	CASRARTGSNSPLHF
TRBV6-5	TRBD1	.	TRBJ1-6	TGTGCCAGCAGTTACGGACAGGGTAATTCACCCCTCCACTTT	CASSYGQGNSPLHF
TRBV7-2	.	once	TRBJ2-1	TGTGCCAGCAGCGGGGGCGGGGGAAGCTCCTACAATGAGCAGTTCTTC	CASSGGGGSSYNEQFF
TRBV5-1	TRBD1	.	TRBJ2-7	TGCGCCAGCAGCTTGGAGGGGGCCGAGATCAACGAGCAGTACTTC	CASSLEGAEINEQYF
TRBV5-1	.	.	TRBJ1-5	TGCGCCAGCAGCTTCGGACAGCCTAGCAATCAGCCCCAGCATTTT	CASSFGQPSNQPQHF
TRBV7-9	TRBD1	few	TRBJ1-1	TGTGCCAGCAGCTCGCGGACAGGATTGAACACTGAAGCTTTCTTT	CASSSRTGLNTEAFF
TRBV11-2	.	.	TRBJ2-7	TGTGCCAGCAGCTTAGCGTTCGACAGCTCCTACGAGCAGTACTTC	CASSLAFDSSYEQYF
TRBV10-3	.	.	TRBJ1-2	TGTGCCATCAGTGAGCAGGGGCCTTACTATGGCTACACCTTC	CAISEQGPYYGYTF
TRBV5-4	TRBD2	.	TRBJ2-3	TGTGCCAGCGCCGGGACTAGCGGATTTCTTAGCACAGATACGCAGTATTTT	CASAGTSGFLSTDTQYF
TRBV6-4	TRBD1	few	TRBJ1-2	TGTGCCAGCAGTGTCGAGACAGGGATCTATGGCTACACCTTC	CASSVETGIYGYTF
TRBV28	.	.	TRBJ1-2	TGTGCCAGCACCTTGGGTCACAGCTATGGCTACACCTTC	CASTLGHSYGYTF
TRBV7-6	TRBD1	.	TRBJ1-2	TGTGCCAGCAGCTCTGAACCCGGACAGGCGTTTAAGGGCTACACCTTC	CASSSEPGQAFKGYTF
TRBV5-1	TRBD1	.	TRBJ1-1	TGCGCCAGCAGCTTGGAGGGACAGGGGGCAACTGAAGCTTTCTTT	CASSLEGQGATEAFF
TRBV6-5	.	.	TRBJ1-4	TGTGCCAGCAGTTACCTAGCCGCGAATGAAAAACTGTTTTTT	CASSYLAANEKLFF
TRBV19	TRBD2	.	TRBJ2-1	TGTGCCAGTAGTATAAGCGGGGGGGCGGGTGAGCAGTTCTTC	CASSISGGAGEQFF
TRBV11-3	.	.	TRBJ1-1	TGTGCCAGCAGCCCCGGCAATACAGGGTCGGGGAACACTGAAGCTTTCTTT	CASSPGNTGSGNTEAFF
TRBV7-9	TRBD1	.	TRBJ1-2	TGTGCCAGCAGCTTAGGGACAGGGAGCTATGGCTACACCTTC	CASSLGTGSYGYTF
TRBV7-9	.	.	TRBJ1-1	TGTGCCAGCAGCTTAGTGGTCGGCCCGGGACAAGGGCTAAACACTGAAGCTTTCTTT	CASSLVVGPGQGLNTEAFF